Below, 18 T cell receptor beta chains from the same sample are listed, as sequenced in a study of blood T cell repertoires in COVID-19. Method: immunoSEQ multiplex PCR; TCRdb's copy keeps in-frame clones and lacks some. The sample has 250,000 to 300,000 clones; roughly 84% are singletons. Source material: PBMCs or T cells enriched from blood (not recorded which). All receptors derive from a man in his fifties or sixties who had recovered from COVID-19.

The chain combines TRBV7-2 with TRBJ1-2; 8 nucleotides agree with TRBD1. The CDR3 is 13 amino acids. Trimming cost V 4 bases and J 6 bases; bases outside gene matches: 4. Germline assignment: CDR1 SGHTA and CDR2 FQGNSA. CDR3: CASSSGQVHGYTF. CDR3 sequence (DNA): TGTGCCAGCAGCTCGGGACAGGTGCATGGCTACACCTTC. Drawing the rest from reference TRBV7-2 and TRBJ1-2, the complete variable domain is GAGVSQSPSNKVTEKGKDVELRCDPISGHTALYWYRQSLGQGLEFLIYFQGNSAPDKSGLPSDRFSAERTGGSVSTLTIQRTQQEDSAVYLCASSSGQVHGYTFGSGTRLTVV.

This chain connects TRBV19 to TRBJ1-6; D not certain. The CDR3 totals 16 residues. V was cut by 0 bases and J by 7 bases, with 13 bases left in between. In germline, CDR1 is LNHDA, CDR2 SQIVND (reference sequence). The CDR3 nucleotides are TGTGCCAGTAGTATAGAGAGCGGCAGTTCCAATTCACCCCTCCACTTT. It is translated as CASSIESGSSNSPLHF. The full variable domain, with the rest looked up from reference TRBV19 and TRBJ1-6, is DGGITQSPKYLFRKEGQNVTLSCEQNLNHDAMYWYRQDPGQGLRLIYYSQIVNDFQKGDIAEGYSVSREKKESFPLTVTSAQKNPTAFYLCASSIESGSSNSPLHFGNGTRLTVT.

This clone was detected only once. This rearrangement joins TRBV12-3 or TRBV12-4 to TRBJ1-2; D remains ambiguous. The CDR3 extends over 12 amino acids. The V and J ends lost 1 base and 12 bases respectively, with 12 bases between them. The CDR3 region is CASSLGGTSDTF. The CDR3 DNA is TGTGCCAGCAGTTTAGGGGGAACTAGTGACACCTTC.

The genes are TRBV7-3 and TRBJ2-3; 10 bases map to TRBD2. This CDR3 is built from 16 residues. CDR1 and CDR2 from the germline V gene are SGHTA and FQGTGA. J gave up 4 bases and V 4 bases, and 8 bases lay outside the gene matches. The CDR3 protein is CASSSTSGARADTQYF. The CDR3 bases are TGTGCCAGCAGCTCTACTAGCGGGGCGAGAGCAGATACGCAGTATTTT.

This CDR3 is CASSIADSYEQYF. The DNA for the CDR3 is TGTGCCAGTAGTATAGCAGACTCCTACGAGCAGTACTTC. The chain carries TRBV19 and TRBJ2-7, with D unclear. CDR3 length: 13 amino acids. V shed 1 base and J shed 0 bases, with 4 bases lying between them. Germline V gene data show CDR1 as LNHDA and CDR2 as SQIVND (reference sequence).

The chain links TRBV6-5 to TRBJ1-2; D gene ambiguous. CDR1 is MNHEY, CDR2 SVGAGI, per germline. V dropped 5 bases and J dropped 0 bases, with 7 bases sitting between them. The CDR3 spans 13 residues. As DNA, the CDR3 is TGTGCCAGCAGTCAGTCCTCTAACTATGGCTACACCTTC. Its translation is CASSQSSNYGYTF.

The V call is TRBV6-5, the J call TRBJ2-4; D uncertain. The germline V gene encodes CDR1 MNHEY and CDR2 SVGAGI. The length of the CDR3 is 14 residues. The V and J ends lost 6 bases and 3 bases respectively, with 12 bases between them. DNA for the CDR3: TGTGCCAGCAGATCAGGCTACGGCAAAAACATTCAGTACTTC. It encodes CASRSGYGKNIQYF.

This rearrangement joins TRBV6-2 or TRBV6-3 to TRBJ2-3; D ambiguous. The germline CDR1 and CDR2 sequences are MNHEY and SVGEGT. The V gene lost 5 bases and the J gene lost 7 bases, with 10 bases spanning the gap. There are 12 residues in the CDR3. DNA of the CDR3: TGTGCCAGCAGTCGCCCGGTTTATACGCAGTATTTT. It translates to CASSRPVYTQYF.

This clone was counted a single time. This chain joins TRBV13 and TRBJ2-7; TRBD1 matches at 10 bases. V shed 5 bases and J 1 base; nucleotides not matched to a gene: 5. Germline V lookup: CDR1 PRHDT, CDR2 FYEKMQ (reference sequence). CDR3 length: 15 amino acids. The DNA for the CDR3 is TGTGCCAGCAGCACGGACAGGGGGAGGTCCTACGAGCAGTACTTC. Protein: CASSTDRGRSYEQYF.

This clone was recorded once. The chain couples TRBV6-1 to TRBJ2-1; maybe TRBD2 (5 bases). V was clipped by 3 bases and J by 2 bases, with 17 bases between them. CDR1 and CDR2 (germline): MNHNS, SASEGT. CDR3 length: 17 residues. CDR3 amino acids: CASSEVVWSGPYNEQFF. The CDR3 DNA reads as TGTGCCAGCAGTGAGGTAGTTTGGAGCGGCCCCTACAATGAGCAGTTCTTC.

The V and J genes are TRBV19 and TRBJ2-5; 7 nucleotides agree with TRBD2. This CDR3 spans 14 amino acids. From germline, CDR1 is LNHDA and CDR2 SQIVND (reference sequence). V dropped 6 bases and J dropped 4; count of bases not matched to a gene: 8. The CDR3 region has the DNA TGTGCCAGTAGCCCCTGGGGGAGGGCAGAGACCCAGTACTTC. This sequence encodes CASSPWGRAETQYF.

The J gene is TRBJ2-7, the V gene TRBV6-6; possibly TRBD2 for D (6 bases). There are 12 residues in the CDR3. Germline CDR1 is MNHNY and CDR2 is SVGAGI (reference sequence). Trimming left V 6 bases short and J 2 bases short, with 8 bases between. The CDR3: CASSGSPYEQYF. The CDR3, as DNA: TGTGCCAGCAGCGGGAGCCCCTACGAGCAGTACTTC.

This chain joins TRBV5-1 and TRBJ2-7; 9 bases align to TRBD2. Trimming cost V 3 bases and J 3 bases; bases outside gene matches: 7. CDR1 and CDR2 from the germline V gene are SGHRS and YFSETQ. The CDR3 length is 15 residues. CDR3 sequence (DNA): TGCGCCAGCAGCTGGGGGGCTAGCGGGAACTACGAGCAGTACTTC. This translates into CASSWGASGNYEQYF.

J is TRBJ2-3 and V is TRBV18; 8 nucleotides agree with TRBD1. This CDR3 has 17 amino acids. Germline V gene lookup returns CDR1 KGHSH and CDR2 LQKENI. Losses at the gene ends were 4 bases for V and 5 bases for J; bases not matched to a gene: 14. CDR3 DNA sequence: TGTGCCAGCTCACTAAGCGCGGGACAGGTGGTTCAAGATACGCAGTATTTT. It is translated as CASSLSAGQVVQDTQYF.

The V gene is TRBV9, the J gene TRBJ1-1; D not resolved. CDR3 length equals 13 residues. CDR1 is SGDLS, CDR2 YYNGEE, per germline. Trimming took off 4 bases at V and 2 bases at J, with 9 bases between the two ends. CDR3 sequence reads: CASSPHLNTEAFF. DNA for the CDR3: TGTGCCAGCAGCCCACACCTTAACACTGAAGCTTTCTTT.

This rearrangement joins TRBV15 to TRBJ2-7; D might be TRBD2 (5 bases). This CDR3 is built from 15 residues. Germline-derived CDR1 and CDR2 are LNHNV and YYDKDF (reference sequence). V lost 1 base, J lost 6 bases, and 16 bases lay in between. The CDR3 DNA reads as TGTGCCACCAGCAGAGTATCTGTCCTAGCTGCCGAGCAGTACTTC. Translation: CATSRVSVLAAEQYF.

The rearrangement joins TRBV7-3 to TRBJ2-1; D is possibly TRBD2 (6 bases). Looked up from germline, CDR1 is SGHTA and CDR2 is FQGTGA. This CDR3 has 15 amino acids. The germline V and J ends were trimmed by 4 bases and 9 bases, with 19 bases remaining between them. Here the CDR3 reads CASSSMGGATAEQFF. CDR3 DNA sequence: TGTGCCAGCAGCTCAATGGGCGGGGCCACGGCTGAGCAGTTCTTC.

The count of this clone is one. V usage is TRBV7-3 and J usage is TRBJ2-2; no definite D call. There are 14 residues in the CDR3. The germline V gene has CDR1 SGHTA and CDR2 FQGTGA. The germline V and J ends were trimmed by 5 bases and 7 bases, with 14 bases remaining between them. Here the CDR3 reads CASSLGRPGGELFF. CDR3 bases: TGTGCCAGCAGCCTCGGTCGCCCCGGCGGGGAGCTGTTTTTT.